This note documents a single TCR beta chain sequence. As yet, its antigen is unknown. The entry originates in a study of T-cell reconstitution after alpha-beta-depleted transplantation in children. The CDR3 has 16 residues. Trimming at V came to 0 bases and at J to 9 bases, leaving 11 bases not matched to a gene. The germline gives CDR1 LGHNA, CDR2 YSLEER. Using unique molecular identifiers, the investigators prepared the TCRbeta library. TCRdb re-called the PCR reads with MiXCR, one entry per CDR3 protein. The sample lists roughly 350,000 distinct CDR3 sequences; about 17% were seen once. Study-level findings and limits: After transplant, at about two months, alpha-beta T cells were reportedly derived from several hundred expanded graft clones. Day-60 TCRbeta diversity that was high in some patients was derived from surviving recipient T cells and thymic progenitors. Newly made T cells mostly supplied T-cell counts and diversity one year after transplant.

J is TRBJ2-1 and V is TRBV4-3; 7 bases match TRBD1. The clonotype comes from a male patient aged 2-15 years who had a stem cell transplant for acute lymphoblastic leukemia, so the T cells may come from the graft donor. This specimen was PBMCs, mostly from graft donor cells, taken 360 days after TCRalphabeta/CD19-depleted stem cell transplant. CDR3 amino acids: CASSQEATTGRGEQFF. As DNA, the CDR3 is TGCGCCAGCAGCCAAGAAGCGACGACAGGGCGTGGTGAGCAGTTCTTC.